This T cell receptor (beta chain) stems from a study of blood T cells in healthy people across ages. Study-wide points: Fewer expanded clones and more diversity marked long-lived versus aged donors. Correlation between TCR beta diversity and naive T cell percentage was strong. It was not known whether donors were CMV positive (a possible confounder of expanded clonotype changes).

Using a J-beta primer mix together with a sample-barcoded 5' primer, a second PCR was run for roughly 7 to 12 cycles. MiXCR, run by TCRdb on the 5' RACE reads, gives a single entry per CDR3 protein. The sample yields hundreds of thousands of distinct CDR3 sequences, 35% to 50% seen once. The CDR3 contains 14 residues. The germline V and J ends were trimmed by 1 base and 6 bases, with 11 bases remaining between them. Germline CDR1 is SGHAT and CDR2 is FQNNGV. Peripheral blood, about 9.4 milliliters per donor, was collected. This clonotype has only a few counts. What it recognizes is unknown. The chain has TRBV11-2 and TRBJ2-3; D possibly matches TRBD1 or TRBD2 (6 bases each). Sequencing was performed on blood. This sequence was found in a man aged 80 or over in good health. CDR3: CASSLAGARDTQYF. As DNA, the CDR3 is TGTGCCAGCAGCTTAGCGGGGGCGAGGGATACGCAGTATTTT.